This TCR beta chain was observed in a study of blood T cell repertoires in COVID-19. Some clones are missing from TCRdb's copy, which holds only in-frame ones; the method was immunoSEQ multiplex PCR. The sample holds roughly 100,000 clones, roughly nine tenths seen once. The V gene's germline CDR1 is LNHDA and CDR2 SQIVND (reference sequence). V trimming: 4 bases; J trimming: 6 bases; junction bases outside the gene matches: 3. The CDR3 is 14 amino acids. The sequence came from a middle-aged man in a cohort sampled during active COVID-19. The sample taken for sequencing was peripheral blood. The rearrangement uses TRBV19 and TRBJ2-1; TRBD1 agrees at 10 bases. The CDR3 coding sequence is TGTGCCAGTAGTAAGGGGACAGGGGTCAATGAGCAGTTCTTC. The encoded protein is CASSKGTGVNEQFF. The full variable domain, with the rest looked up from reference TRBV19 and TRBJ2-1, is DGGITQSPKYLFRKEGQNVTLSCEQNLNHDAMYWYRQDPGQGLRLIYYSQIVNDFQKGDIAEGYSVSREKKESFPLTVTSAQKNPTAFYLCASSKGTGVNEQFFGPGTRLTVL.